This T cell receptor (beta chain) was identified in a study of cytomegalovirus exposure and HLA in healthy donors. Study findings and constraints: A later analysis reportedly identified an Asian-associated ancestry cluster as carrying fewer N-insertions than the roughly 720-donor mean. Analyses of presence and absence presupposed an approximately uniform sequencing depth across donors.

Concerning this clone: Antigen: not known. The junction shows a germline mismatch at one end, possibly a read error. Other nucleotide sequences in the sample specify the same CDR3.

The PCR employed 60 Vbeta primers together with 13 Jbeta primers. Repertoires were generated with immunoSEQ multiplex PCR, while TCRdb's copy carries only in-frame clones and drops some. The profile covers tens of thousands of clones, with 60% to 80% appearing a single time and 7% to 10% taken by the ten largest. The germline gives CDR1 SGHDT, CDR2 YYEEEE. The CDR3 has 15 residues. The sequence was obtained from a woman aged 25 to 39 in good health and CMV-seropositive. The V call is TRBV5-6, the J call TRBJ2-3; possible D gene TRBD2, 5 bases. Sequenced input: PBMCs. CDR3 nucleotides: TGTGCTAGCAGCTTGAGAGGGTCTCAAACAGATACGCAGTATTTT. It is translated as CASSLRGSQTDTQYF.